The present T cell receptor beta chain was sequenced within a study of blood T cell repertoires in COVID-19. Study-level information: The study drew acute and convalescent COVID-19 samples from the United States, Italy and Spain.

In the source study's methods: By means of reference gene primer amplification, nucleated cell counts were estimated. TCRdb's copy holds only in-frame clones and misses some; the assay was immunoSEQ multiplex PCR. V, J and clone size are taken as reported in that table, and D and trimming were inferred from the DNA itself. The sample yields about 30,000 clones, 88% seen once. The CDR3 loop spans 13 amino acids. Trimming removed 9 bases from V and 9 bases from J, with 20 bases in between. Germline V gives CDR1 LNHDA, CDR2 SQIVND (reference sequence). This clonotype originated in a human donor in a cohort sampled during active COVID-19. The rearrangement joins TRBV19 to TRBJ2-5; the D is unclear. The sequenced sample was peripheral blood. Here the CDR3 DNA reads TGTGCCAGCCGCCCGGGTACTCGGTTGCCCCAGTACTTC. It codes for CASRPGTRLPQYF. Full variable domain (outside the CDR3, taken from reference TRBV19 and TRBJ2-5): DGGITQSPKYLFRKEGQNVTLSCEQNLNHDAMYWYRQDPGQGLRLIYYSQIVNDFQKGDIAEGYSVSREKKESFPLTVTSAQKNPTAFYLCASRPGTRLPQYFGPGTRLLVL.